Listed below are T cell receptor beta chains from one sample, sequenced in a study of beta chain features in type 1 diabetes. Here immunoSEQ multiplex PCR was the method, and the copy in TCRdb shows in-frame clones only, minus some. Of 250,000 to 400,000 clones listed, about 14% were seen once; the top ten hold about 6.7%. Sequenced material: central memory CD4+ T cells from blood. The receptors were gathered from a man in his thirties or forties in good health. The CDR3 runs from the conserved cysteine through the conserved F or W. The order of the fields is clone size, V gene, J gene, D gene, CDR3 protein, CDR3 DNA. A D gene is named only where the DNA matches it firmly. The listing skips clone size in some rows; elsewhere it reads once, few, many or a size class.

>-|TRBV6-5|TRBJ1-2|TRBD1
CASSRTGGGYTF
TGTGCCAGCTCCAGGACAGGTGGCGGCTACACCTTC
>few|TRBV5-1|TRBJ2-2|TRBD1
CASSLATGANTGELFF
TGCGCCAGCAGCTTGGCGACAGGGGCCAACACCGGGGAGCTGTTTTTT
>-|TRBV4-2|TRBJ1-4|-
CASSQVGVDDEKLFF
TGTGCCAGCAGCCAAGTGGGGGTGGACGATGAAAAACTGTTTTTT
>-|TRBV4-1|TRBJ2-7|-
CASSQASGYSYEQYF
TGCGCCAGCAGCCAAGCATCGGGCTACTCCTACGAGCAGTACTTC
>-|TRBV7-2|TRBJ2-3|TRBD2
CASSITSASGGWLDTQYF
TGTGCCAGCAGCATAACCAGCGCTAGCGGAGGATGGCTAGATACGCAGTATTTT
>few|TRBV5-1|TRBJ2-3|-
CASSLGGSRTDTQYF
TGCGCCAGCAGCCTCGGTGGGTCACGCACAGATACGCAGTATTTT
>many|TRBV11-2|TRBJ1-1|-
CASSLGAGTEAFF
TGTGCCAGCAGCTTAGGGGCGGGGACAGAAGCTTTCTTT
>few|TRBV4-2|TRBJ2-1|TRBD2
CASNLAGGRKEQFF
TGTGCCAGCAACCTAGCGGGGGGGCGGAAGGAGCAGTTCTTC
>-|TRBV5-4|TRBJ2-1|-
CASSGGLLGRIDEQFF
TGTGCCAGCAGCGGGGGACTCCTGGGGAGGATTGATGAGCAGTTCTTC
>few|TRBV2|TRBJ2-3|TRBD1
CASNDRGPDTQYF
TGTGCCAGCAATGACAGGGGCCCCGATACGCAGTATTTT
>few|TRBV5-5|TRBJ2-3|TRBD2
CASSLRLAGADTQYF
TGTGCCAGCAGCTTGAGGTTAGCGGGGGCAGATACGCAGTATTTT
>-|TRBV6-6|TRBJ2-4|-
CASSHVRDKNIQYF
TGTGCCAGCAGCCACGTCCGGGACAAAAACATTCAGTACTTC
>-|TRBV6-5|TRBJ2-2|-
CASSLGQNTGELFF
TGTGCCAGCAGTTTAGGGCAGAACACCGGGGAGCTGTTTTTT
>-|TRBV6-6|TRBJ2-6|-
CASSYSPHSGANVLTF
TGTGCCAGCAGTTACTCCCCACACTCTGGGGCCAACGTCCTGACTTTC
>-|TRBV19|TRBJ2-3|-
CASSATSTDTQYF
TGTGCCAGTAGTGCCACTAGCACAGATACGCAGTATTTT
>-|TRBV5-8|TRBJ2-1|TRBD2
CASSPSVGGGSYNEQFF
TGTGCCAGCAGCCCCTCCGTCGGGGGGGGCTCCTACAATGAGCAGTTCTTC
>-|TRBV10-2|TRBJ2-5|-
CASSSGARDQYF
TGCGCCAGTTCCTCAGGGGCGAGGGACCAGTACTTC